The present T cell receptor beta chain was sequenced within a study of cytomegalovirus exposure and HLA in healthy donors. Study-wide points: Among immune exposure information, only CMV serostatus was available. A later analysis reportedly found fewer N-insertions in an Asian-associated ancestry cluster than the roughly 670-donor mean.

60 Vbeta and 13 Jbeta primers were used in PCR. Sequenced by immunoSEQ multiplex PCR; TCRdb stores in-frame clones only, minus some. The sample has over 100,000 clones; about 76% are singletons. For this clone: The target antigen is unknown.

The sample comprised PBMCs. The TCR originated in a woman aged 40 to 49 in good health and CMV-seropositive.

The CDR3 region is CASSKGQFPHEQFF. DNA of the CDR3: TGTGCCAGCAGCAAGGGACAGTTCCCGCATGAGCAGTTCTTC. The chain employs TRBV21-1 and TRBJ2-1; TRBD1 is the table's D call, not checked against the DNA. TRBV21-1 is deemed a pseudogene. The CDR3 totals 14 residues.